This T cell receptor (beta chain) was sequenced during a study of OX40 agonist ivuxolimab in advanced cancers. This CDR3 is built from 14 residues. Between the trimmed V and J ends, which lost 8 bases and 5 bases, there was a span of 16 bases. Germline assignment: CDR1 MDHEN and CDR2 SYDVKM. Data came from immunoSEQ multiplex PCR; TCRdb stores just in-frame clones and leaves some out. The data contain 89,000 or so clones, around 88% of them singletons. Study-level findings and limits: At 0.1 to 3.0 mg/kg, CD4+ and CD8+ blood T cells expanded clonally by week 6.

A remark on this clone: What it binds is unknown.

V is TRBV28 and J is TRBJ2-1; D is ambiguous. The origin of this receptor is an adult with an advanced solid tumor such as melanoma, head and neck, liver or kidney cancer. The sample in question was CD4+ or CD8+ T cells sorted from blood, obtained in a trial of the OX40 agonist ivuxolimab. CDR3 region: CASSVLTRHNEQFF. CDR3 nucleotide sequence: TGTGCCAGCTCAGTTTTAACGCGGCACAATGAGCAGTTCTTC.